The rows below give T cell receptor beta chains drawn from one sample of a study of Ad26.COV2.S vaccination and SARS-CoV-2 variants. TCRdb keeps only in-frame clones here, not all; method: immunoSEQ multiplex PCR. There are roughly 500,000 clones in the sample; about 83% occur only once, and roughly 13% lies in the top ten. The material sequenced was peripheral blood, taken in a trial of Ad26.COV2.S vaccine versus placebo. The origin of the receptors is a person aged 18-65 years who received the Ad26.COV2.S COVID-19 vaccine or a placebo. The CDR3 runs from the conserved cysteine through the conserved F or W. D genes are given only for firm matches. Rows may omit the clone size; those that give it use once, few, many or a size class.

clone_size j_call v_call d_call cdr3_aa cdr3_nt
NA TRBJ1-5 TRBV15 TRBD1 CATSSTRGHGQPQHF TGTGCCACCAGCAGCACGAGGGGGCACGGTCAGCCCCAGCATTTT
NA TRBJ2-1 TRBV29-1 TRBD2 CSVEGGTSGSRYEQFF TGCAGCGTTGAAGGCGGGACTAGCGGGAGTAGGTATGAGCAGTTCTTC
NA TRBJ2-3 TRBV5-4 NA CASSRGGAAGTDTQYF TGTGCCAGCAGCCGAGGGGGGGCAGCCGGCACAGATACGCAGTATTTT
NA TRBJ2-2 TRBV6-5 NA CASSYSAGELFF TGTGCCAGCAGTTACTCGGCCGGGGAGCTGTTTTTT
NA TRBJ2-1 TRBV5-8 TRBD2 CASSLSGLAVSSYNEQFF TGTGCCAGCAGCTTGTCGGGACTAGCGGTTAGCTCCTACAATGAGCAGTTCTTC
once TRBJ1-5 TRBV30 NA CAWKATGLNQPQHF TGTGCCTGGAAGGCCACTGGTCTGAATCAGCCCCAGCATTTT
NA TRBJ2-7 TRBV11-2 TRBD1 CASSKFRTGENEQYF TGTGCCAGCAGCAAATTCAGGACAGGGGAAAACGAGCAGTACTTC
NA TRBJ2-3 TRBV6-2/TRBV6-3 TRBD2 CASSPMGWREGRGTDTQYF TGTGCCAGCAGCCCTATGGGATGGCGGGAGGGCCGTGGCACAGATACGCAGTATTTT
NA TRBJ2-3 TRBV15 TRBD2 CATSGWTSGRTDTQYF TGTGCCACCAGCGGATGGACTAGCGGGAGGACAGATACGCAGTATTTT
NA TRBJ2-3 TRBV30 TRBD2 CAWSRRGRAGPTQYF TGTGCCTGGAGTCGTCGTGGGAGGGCCGGTCCGACGCAGTATTTT
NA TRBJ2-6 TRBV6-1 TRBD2 CASSEGGGTNVLTF TGTGCCAGCAGTGAAGGGGGAGGGACCAACGTCCTGACTTTC
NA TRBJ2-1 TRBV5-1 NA CASSLVSSYNEQFF TGCGCCAGCAGCTTGGTCAGCTCCTACAATGAGCAGTTCTTC
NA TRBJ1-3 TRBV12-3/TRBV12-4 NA CASSSRPGNTIYF TGTGCCAGCAGTTCCCGCCCAGGAAACACCATATATTTT
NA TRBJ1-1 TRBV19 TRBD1 CASSKLKGQGNTEAFF TGTGCCAGTAGTAAACTTAAGGGACAGGGGAACACTGAAGCTTTCTTT